A selection of T cell receptor beta chains follows, all from one sample in a study of T cell responses to AZD1222 COVID-19 vaccine. Measured with immunoSEQ multiplex PCR; TCRdb has only the in-frame clones, and not every one. The sample carries 50,000 to 75,000 clones, about 70% recorded once. This sample comprised peripheral blood, obtained on day 0 of AZD1222 vaccination. These receptors were collected from an adult in good health. The CDR3 runs from the conserved cysteine through the conserved F or W. D genes are given only for firm matches. Clone size is given for some rows only: seen once, a few or many times, or a class if the clone is expanded.

j_gene,d_gene,abundance,v_gene,CDR3aa,CDR3nt
TRBJ2-6,NA,once,TRBV4-2,CASSQGQLSGANVLTF,TGTGCCAGCAGCCAAGGACAGCTCTCTGGGGCCAACGTCCTGACTTTC
TRBJ2-2,NA,NA,TRBV7-3,CASSLGLATGELFF,TGTGCCAGCAGCCTCGGCCTTGCTACCGGGGAGCTGTTTTTT
TRBJ1-1,NA,NA,TRBV28,CASSGQFIEAFF,TGTGCCAGCAGCGGACAATTCATTGAAGCTTTCTTT
TRBJ1-5,NA,once,TRBV2,CASSPTQAYSNQPQHF,TGTGCCAGCAGCCCCACCCAGGCCTATAGCAATCAGCCCCAGCATTTT
TRBJ2-2,NA,NA,TRBV27,CASSPPGAGELFF,TGTGCCAGCAGCCCACCAGGGGCCGGGGAGCTGTTTTTT
TRBJ2-7,TRBD2,NA,TRBV30,CAWSGTSGGYEQYF,TGTGCCTGGAGTGGGACTAGCGGGGGGTACGAGCAGTACTTC
TRBJ2-7,NA,NA,TRBV19,CASSIGYEQYF,TGTGCCAGTAGTATTGGTTACGAGCAGTACTTC
TRBJ1-3,NA,NA,TRBV27,CASYSGNTIYF,TGTGCCAGCTATTCCGGAAACACCATATATTTT
TRBJ1-4,NA,NA,TRBV5-5,CASSLGQGREKLFF,TGTGCCAGCAGCTTGGGGCAGGGGCGTGAAAAACTGTTTTTT
TRBJ1-6,NA,NA,TRBV12-3/TRBV12-4,CAWGRTPWGPLHF,TGTGCCTGGGGAAGGACACCCTGGGGTCCCCTCCACTTT